The T cell receptor (beta chain) under discussion was sequenced for a study of shared clonotypes between healthy human individuals. Study observations and caveats: Rarefaction showed sorted-subset sequencing was incomplete despite large depth.

As for this clone: Its antigen is still unknown.

Generated by immunoSEQ multiplex PCR, the TCRdb table keeps only in-frame clones and is missing some. The table has a few hundred thousand clones, about 65% seen once. Per germline, CDR1 SEHNR and CDR2 FQNEAQ (reference sequence). CDR3 length equals 15 residues. V gave up 4 bases and J gave up 5 bases; unmatched junction bases: 9. What was sequenced was memory CD4+ T cells sorted from blood. The subset is: CD45RA-negative fraction. The TCR sequence derives from a man aged 25-45 years in good health. The V gene is TRBV7-9, the J gene TRBJ2-7; 9 nucleotides match TRBD1. CDR3 loop: CASSSDRGEGDEQYF. In nucleotides, the CDR3 is TGTGCCAGCAGCTCGGACAGGGGTGAAGGGGACGAGCAGTACTTC.